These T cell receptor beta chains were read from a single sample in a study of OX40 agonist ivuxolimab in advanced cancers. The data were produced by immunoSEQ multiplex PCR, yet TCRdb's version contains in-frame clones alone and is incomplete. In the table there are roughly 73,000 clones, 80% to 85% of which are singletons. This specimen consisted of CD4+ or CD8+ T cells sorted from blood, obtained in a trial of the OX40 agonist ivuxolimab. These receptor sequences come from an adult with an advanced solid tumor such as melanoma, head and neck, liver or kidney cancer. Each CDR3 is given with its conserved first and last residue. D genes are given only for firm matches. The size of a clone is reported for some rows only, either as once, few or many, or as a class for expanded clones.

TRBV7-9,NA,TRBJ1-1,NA,CASSLQGGGRSEAFF,TGTGCCAGCAGCTTACAAGGGGGGGGCCGATCTGAAGCTTTCTTT
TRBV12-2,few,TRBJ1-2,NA,CASRLSARWHGYTF,TGTGCAAGTCGCTTAAGTGCCAGGTGGCATGGCTACACCTTC
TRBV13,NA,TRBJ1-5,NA,CASSPHRRQGNQPQHF,TGTGCCAGCAGCCCACATAGGAGACAGGGCAATCAGCCCCAGCATTTT
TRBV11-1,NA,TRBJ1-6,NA,CASSRAGTPNSPLHF,TGTGCCAGCAGCCGGGCCGGGACCCCGAATTCACCCCTCCACTTT
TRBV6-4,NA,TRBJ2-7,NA,CASSAQVGYEQYF,TGTGCCAGCAGTGCACAGGTAGGCTACGAGCAGTACTTC
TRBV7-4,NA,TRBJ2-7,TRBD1,CAKMRPGQLSYEQYF,TGTGCCAAAATGAGACCGGGACAGCTCTCCTACGAGCAGTACTTC
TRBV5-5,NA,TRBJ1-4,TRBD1,CASSLRTGGATNEKLFF,TGTGCCAGCAGCTTACGGACAGGGGGTGCAACTAATGAAAAACTGTTTTTT
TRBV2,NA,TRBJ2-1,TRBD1,CASGLAQGIYNEQFF,TGTGCCAGCGGATTGGCACAGGGGATCTACAATGAGCAGTTCTTC
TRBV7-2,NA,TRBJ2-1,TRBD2,CASSHRGGFRDEQFF,TGTGCCAGCAGCCACCGGGGGGGCTTTAGGGATGAGCAGTTCTTC
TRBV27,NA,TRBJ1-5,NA,CASSPGQSYQPQHF,TGTGCCAGCAGTCCCGGACAGAGTTATCAGCCCCAGCATTTT
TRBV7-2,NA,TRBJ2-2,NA,CASSLGPSNTGELFF,TGTGCCAGCAGCCTGGGACCGTCGAACACCGGGGAGCTGTTTTTT
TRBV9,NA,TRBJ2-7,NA,CASSEQGARRIGAGEVGSEQYF,TGTGCCAGCAGCGAACAGGGGGCACGACGAATTGGAGCGGGAGAAGTGGGATCCGAGCAGTACTTC
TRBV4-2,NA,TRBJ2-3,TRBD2,CASSQAVRLAVPDTQYF,TGTGCCAGCAGCCAAGCGGTCCGACTAGCGGTCCCAGATACGCAGTATTTT
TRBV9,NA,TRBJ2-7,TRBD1,CASSGGFGQGLYEQYF,TGTGCCAGCAGCGGCGGCTTTGGACAGGGGCTCTACGAGCAGTACTTC
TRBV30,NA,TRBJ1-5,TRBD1,CAWSPRQGAFPAYSNQPQHF,TGTGCCTGGAGTCCTCGACAGGGGGCATTCCCCGCATATAGCAATCAGCCCCAGCATTTT
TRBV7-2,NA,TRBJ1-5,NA,CASSPGVGLQPQHF,TGTGCCAGCAGCCCAGGGGTGGGGCTTCAGCCCCAGCATTTT
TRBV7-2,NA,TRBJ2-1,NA,CASSLAATTLKDNEQFF,TGTGCCAGCAGCTTAGCGGCAACTACCCTTAAGGACAATGAGCAGTTCTTC
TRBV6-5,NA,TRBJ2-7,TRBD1,CASSYIATGDPNEQYF,TGTGCCAGCAGTTACATAGCGACAGGGGATCCGAACGAGCAGTACTTC
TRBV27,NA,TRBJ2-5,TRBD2,CASSFSLAHTLGETQYF,TGTGCCAGCAGTTTTTCACTAGCGCACACCCTCGGAGAGACCCAGTACTTC
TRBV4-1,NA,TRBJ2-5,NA,CASSQAVQARQGTQYF,TGCGCCAGCAGCCAAGCAGTCCAGGCCCGACAAGGGACCCAGTACTTC
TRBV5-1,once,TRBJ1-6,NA,CASSSGVGYNSPLHF,TGCGCCAGCAGCTCGGGCGTGGGGTATAATTCACCCCTCCACTTT
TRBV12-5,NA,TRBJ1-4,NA,CASGPGREFWKLFF,TGTGCTAGTGGACCTGGCAGGGAGTTTTGGAAACTGTTTTTT
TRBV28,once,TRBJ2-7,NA,CASSFTTEQYF,TGTGCCAGCAGTTTCACGACGGAGCAGTACTTC
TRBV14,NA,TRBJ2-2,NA,CASSQAGTAKTGELFF,TGTGCCAGCAGCCAGGCGGGGACAGCGAAGACCGGGGAGCTGTTTTTT
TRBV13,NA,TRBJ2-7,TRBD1,CASSLRQGHEQYF,TGTGCCAGCAGCTTGCGACAGGGGCACGAGCAGTACTTC
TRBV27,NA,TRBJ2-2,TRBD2,CATQPTSGRHTGELFF,TGTGCCACCCAGCCTACTAGCGGGAGACACACCGGGGAGCTGTTTTTT
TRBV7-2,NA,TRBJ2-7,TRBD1,CASSPDRGYEQYF,TGTGCCAGCAGCCCGGACAGGGGGTACGAGCAGTACTTC
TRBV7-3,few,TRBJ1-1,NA,CASSLKAARTGNTEAFF,TGTGCCAGCAGCTTAAAGGCAGCCCGCACCGGGAACACTGAAGCTTTCTTT
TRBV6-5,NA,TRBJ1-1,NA,CASSYNGGAGGTEAFF,TGTGCCAGCAGTTATAATGGAGGGGCCGGAGGGACTGAAGCTTTCTTT
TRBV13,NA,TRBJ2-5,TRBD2,CASSYWTSGRGETQYF,TGTGCCAGCAGCTACTGGACTAGCGGGAGAGGAGAGACCCAGTACTTC
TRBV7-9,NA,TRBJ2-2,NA,CASSMSGAWTGELFF,TGTGCCAGCAGCATGTCCGGGGCGTGGACCGGGGAGCTGTTTTTT
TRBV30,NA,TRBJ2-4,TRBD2,CAWSGLAGALGNIQYF,TGTGCCTGGAGTGGCCTAGCGGGAGCCTTGGGGAACATTCAGTACTTC
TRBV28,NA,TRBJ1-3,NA,CASSSWGLSGPDTIYF,TGTGCCAGCAGCTCCTGGGGGCTGTCTGGCCCAGACACCATATATTTT
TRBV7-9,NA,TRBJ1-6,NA,CASSLMGDNSPLHF,TGTGCCAGCAGCTTAATGGGGGATAATTCACCCCTCCACTTT
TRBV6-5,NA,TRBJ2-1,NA,CASTPPGAGGPFF,TGTGCCAGCACCCCCCCGGGGGCAGGGGGTCCGTTCTTC
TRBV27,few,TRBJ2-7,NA,CASSFSAAGSSYEQYF,TGTGCCAGCAGTTTTTCTGCGGCAGGGTCATCCTACGAGCAGTACTTC
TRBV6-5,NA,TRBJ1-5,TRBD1,CASGTAPLTNQPQHF,TGTGCCAGCGGGACAGCACCACTTACCAATCAGCCCCAGCATTTT
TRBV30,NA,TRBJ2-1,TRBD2,CAWSRSGRSSYNEQFF,TGTGCCTGGAGCAGGAGCGGGAGGAGCTCCTACAATGAGCAGTTCTTC
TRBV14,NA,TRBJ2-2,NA,CASSVSGPGELFF,TGTGCCAGCAGCGTTTCAGGGCCCGGGGAGCTGTTTTTT
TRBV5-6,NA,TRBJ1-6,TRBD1,CASSLQGGDSPLHF,TGTGCCAGCAGCCTGCAGGGGGGGGATTCACCCCTCCACTTT